The entry below describes one TCR beta chain. These data come from a study of glioma-infiltrating T cells. Using RNA template, CDR3s of TCR alpha and beta were amplified with iRepertoire arm-PCR. TCRdb reprocessed the multiplex PCR reads via MiXCR and lists one record per CDR3 protein. The profile shows around 99,000 distinct CDR3 sequences, 25% of them singletons. Germline values: CDR1 MNHEY, CDR2 SMNVEV (reference sequence). V was cut by 5 bases and J by 8 bases, with 13 bases left in between. The CDR3 has 14 residues. The sequence derives from a human donor with low-grade glioma or glioblastoma, undergoing nonglioma brain surgery, or in good health (not recorded which). V gene TRBV27 combines with J gene TRBJ1-6, with D perhaps TRBD1 (5 bases). Source material: glioma tissue, nonneoplastic brain tissue, or PBMCs (not recorded which). The CDR3 spells CASSPYMGDSPLHF. In DNA, the CDR3 is TGTGCCAGCAGTCCTTACATGGGGGATTCACCCCTCCACTTT.